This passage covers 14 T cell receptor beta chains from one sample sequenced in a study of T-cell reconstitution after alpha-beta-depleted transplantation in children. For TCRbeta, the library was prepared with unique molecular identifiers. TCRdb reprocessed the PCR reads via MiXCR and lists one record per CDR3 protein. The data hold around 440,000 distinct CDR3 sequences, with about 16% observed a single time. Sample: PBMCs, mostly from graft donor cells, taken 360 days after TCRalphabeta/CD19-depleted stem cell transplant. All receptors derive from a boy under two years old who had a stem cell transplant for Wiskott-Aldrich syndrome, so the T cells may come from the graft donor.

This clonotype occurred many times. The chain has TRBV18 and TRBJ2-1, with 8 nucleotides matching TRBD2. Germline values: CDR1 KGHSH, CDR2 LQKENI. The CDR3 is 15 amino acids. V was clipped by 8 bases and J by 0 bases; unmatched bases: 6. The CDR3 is CASHLGLASYNEQFF. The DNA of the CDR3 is TGTGCCAGCCACCTTGGACTAGCCTCCTACAATGAGCAGTTCTTC.

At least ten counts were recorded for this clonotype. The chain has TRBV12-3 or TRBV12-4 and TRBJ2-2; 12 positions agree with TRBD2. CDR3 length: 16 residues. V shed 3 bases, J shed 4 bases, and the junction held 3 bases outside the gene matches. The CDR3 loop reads CASSFPSGGVTGELFF. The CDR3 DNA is TGTGCCAGCAGTTTTCCTAGCGGGGGGGTCACCGGGGAGCTGTTTTTT.

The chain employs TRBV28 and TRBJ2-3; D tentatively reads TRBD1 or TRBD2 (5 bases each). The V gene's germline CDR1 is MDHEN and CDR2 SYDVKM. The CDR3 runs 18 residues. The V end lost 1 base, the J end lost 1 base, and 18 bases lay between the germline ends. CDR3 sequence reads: CASSLLTPQGEGTDTQYF. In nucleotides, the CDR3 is TGTGCCAGCAGTTTATTGACCCCCCAGGGAGAAGGCACAGATACGCAGTATTTT.

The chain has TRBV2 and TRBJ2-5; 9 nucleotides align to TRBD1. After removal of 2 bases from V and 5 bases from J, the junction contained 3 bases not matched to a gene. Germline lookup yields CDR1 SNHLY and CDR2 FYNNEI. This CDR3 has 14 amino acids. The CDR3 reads CASSENRGHETQYF. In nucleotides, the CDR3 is TGTGCCAGCAGTGAAAACAGGGGGCATGAGACCCAGTACTTC. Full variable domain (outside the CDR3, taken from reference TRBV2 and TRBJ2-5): EPEVTQTPSHQVTQMGQEVILRCVPISNHLYFYWYRQILGQKVEFLVSFYNNEISEKSEIFDDQFSVERPDGSNFTLKIRSTKLEDSAMYFCASSENRGHETQYFGPGTRLLVL.

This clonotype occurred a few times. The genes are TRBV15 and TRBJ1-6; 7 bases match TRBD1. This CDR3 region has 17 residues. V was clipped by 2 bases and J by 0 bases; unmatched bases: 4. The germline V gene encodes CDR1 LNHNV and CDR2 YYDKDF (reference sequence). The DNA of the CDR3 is TGTGCCACCAGCAGACCGACAGGGAGCTCCTATAATTCACCCCTCCACTTT. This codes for CATSRPTGSSYNSPLHF.

The CDR3 DNA sequence: TGTGCCAGCAGTTACAGTCCCGAGGACAGGTACTACAATGAGCAGTTCTTC. It yields the protein CASSYSPEDRYYNEQFF. This chain links TRBV6-2 or TRBV6-3 with TRBJ2-1; 7 nucleotides match TRBD1. Losses at the gene ends were 2 bases for V and 3 bases for J; bases not matched to a gene: 10. CDR1 MNHEY and CDR2 SVGEGT come from the germline V gene. The CDR3 totals 17 residues.

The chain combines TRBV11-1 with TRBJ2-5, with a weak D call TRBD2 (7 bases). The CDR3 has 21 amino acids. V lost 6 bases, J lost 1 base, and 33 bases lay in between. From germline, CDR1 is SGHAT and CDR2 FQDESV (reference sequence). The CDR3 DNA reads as TGTGCCAGCAGGAAAAAGGAGAGACGTAAAGGGGGGGAAGGGGCCCAAGAGACCCAGTACTTC. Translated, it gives CASRKKERRKGGEGAQETQYF.

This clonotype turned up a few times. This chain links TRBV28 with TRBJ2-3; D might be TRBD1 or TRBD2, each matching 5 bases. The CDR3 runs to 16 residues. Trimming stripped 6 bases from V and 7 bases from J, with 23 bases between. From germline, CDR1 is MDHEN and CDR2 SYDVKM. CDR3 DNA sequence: TGTGCCAGCAGGATGGGGCCGGGACCCTCATTTTATACGCAGTATTTT. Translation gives CASRMGPGPSFYTQYF.

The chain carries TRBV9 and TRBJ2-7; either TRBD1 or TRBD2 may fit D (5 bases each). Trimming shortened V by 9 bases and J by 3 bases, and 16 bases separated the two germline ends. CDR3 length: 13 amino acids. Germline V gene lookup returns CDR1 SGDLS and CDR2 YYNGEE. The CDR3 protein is CAILWDDLYEQYF. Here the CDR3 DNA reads TGTGCCATTTTATGGGACGATCTCTACGAGCAGTACTTC.

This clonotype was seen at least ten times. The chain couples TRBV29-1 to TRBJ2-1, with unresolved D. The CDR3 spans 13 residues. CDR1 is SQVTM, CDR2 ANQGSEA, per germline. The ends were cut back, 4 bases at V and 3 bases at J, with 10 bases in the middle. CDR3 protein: CSVASRFYNEQFF. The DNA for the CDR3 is TGCAGCGTTGCGTCCAGGTTCTACAATGAGCAGTTCTTC.

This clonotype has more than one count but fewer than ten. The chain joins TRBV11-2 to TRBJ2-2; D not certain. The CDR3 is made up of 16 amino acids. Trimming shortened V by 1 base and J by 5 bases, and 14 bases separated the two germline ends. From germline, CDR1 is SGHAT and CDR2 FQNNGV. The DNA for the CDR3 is TGTGCCAGCAGCTTAGCCCCTTCCTATACGACCGGGGAGCTGTTTTTT. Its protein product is CASSLAPSYTTGELFF.

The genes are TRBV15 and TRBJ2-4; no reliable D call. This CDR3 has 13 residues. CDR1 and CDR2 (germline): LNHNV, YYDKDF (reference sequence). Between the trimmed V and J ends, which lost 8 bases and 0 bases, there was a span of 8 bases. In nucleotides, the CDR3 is TGTGCCACCCGTGGGGTAGCCAAAAACATTCAGTACTTC. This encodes CATRGVAKNIQYF. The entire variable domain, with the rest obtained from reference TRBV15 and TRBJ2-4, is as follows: DAMVIQNPRYQVTQFGKPVTLSCSQTLNHNVMYWYQQKSSQAPKLLFHYYDKDFNNEADTPDNFQSRRPNTSFCFLDIRSPGLGDTAMYLCATRGVAKNIQYFGAGTRLSVL.

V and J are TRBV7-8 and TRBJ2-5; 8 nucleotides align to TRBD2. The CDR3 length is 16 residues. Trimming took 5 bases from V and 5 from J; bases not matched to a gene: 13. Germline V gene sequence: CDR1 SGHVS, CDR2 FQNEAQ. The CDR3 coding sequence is TGTGCCAGCAGCGACCCCCGTTGGACTAGCTTTGAGACCCAGTACTTC. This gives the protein CASSDPRWTSFETQYF.

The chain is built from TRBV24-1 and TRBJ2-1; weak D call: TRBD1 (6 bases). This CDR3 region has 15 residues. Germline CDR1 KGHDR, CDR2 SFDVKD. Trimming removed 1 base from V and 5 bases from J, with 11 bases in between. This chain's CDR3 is CATSDLWTADNEQFF. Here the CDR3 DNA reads TGTGCCACCAGTGATTTATGGACAGCTGACAATGAGCAGTTCTTC.